The 18 T cell receptor beta chains in this list originate from one sample, sequenced in a study of blood T cell repertoires in COVID-19. Measured with immunoSEQ multiplex PCR; TCRdb has only the in-frame clones, and not every one. The table shows 140,000 to 150,000 clones, with 65% to 85% occurring only once. Sequenced material: peripheral blood. All receptors derive from a man aged 55 to 70 with active or convalescent COVID-19.

V gene TRBV25-1 combines with J gene TRBJ2-1; D is unresolved. The V gene's germline CDR1 is MGHDK and CDR2 SYGVNS. CDR3 length equals 16 residues. Trimming took off 0 bases at V and 6 bases at J, with 15 bases between the two ends. CDR3 nucleotides: TGTGCCAGCAGTGAATACGGTAGCCGCGACTTCAATGAGCAGTTCTTC. Amino acids: CASSEYGSRDFNEQFF.

The chain employs TRBV15 and TRBJ2-7; 9 bases line up with TRBD2. In germline, CDR1 is LNHNV, CDR2 YYDKDF (reference sequence). With 0 bases clipped from V and 4 bases from J, the junction kept 10 bases outside the gene matches. The CDR3 has 17 residues. In DNA, the CDR3 is TGTGCCACCAGCAGAGATCTGCAGCCTAGCGGGAAGTACGAGCAGTACTTC. It encodes CATSRDLQPSGKYEQYF.

V and J are TRBV15 and TRBJ1-1; D unresolved. Germline V gene data show CDR1 as LNHNV and CDR2 as YYDKDF (reference sequence). V was trimmed by 3 bases and J by 5 bases, leaving 7 bases between them. CDR3 size: 12 residues. This CDR3 is CATSRVRTEAFF. The DNA for the CDR3 is TGTGCCACCAGCAGGGTGAGGACTGAAGCTTTCTTT. The variable domain in full, completed from reference TRBV15 and TRBJ1-1, reads DAMVIQNPRYQVTQFGKPVTLSCSQTLNHNVMYWYQQKSSQAPKLLFHYYDKDFNNEADTPDNFQSRRPNTSFCFLDIRSPGLGDTAMYLCATSRVRTEAFFGQGTRLTVV.

The chain combines TRBV18 with TRBJ2-5, with unresolved D. V dropped 4 bases and J dropped 2 bases, with 5 bases sitting between them. Germline assignment: CDR1 KGHSH and CDR2 LQKENI. The CDR3 is 12 residues long. The CDR3, as DNA: TGTGCCAGCTCACGGGCGCAAGAGACCCAGTACTTC. Translation: CASSRAQETQYF. The full variable domain, with the rest looked up from reference TRBV18 and TRBJ2-5, is NAGVMQNPRHLVRRRGQEARLRCSPMKGHSHVYWYRQLPEEGLKFMVYLQKENIIDESGMPKERFSAEFPKEGPSILRIQQVVRGDSAAYFCASSRAQETQYFGPGTRLLVL.

The chain links TRBV6-5 to TRBJ1-1, with TRBD1 matching 7 bases. This CDR3 comprises 13 residues. V lost 4 bases to trimming and J lost 3 bases; unmatched junction nucleotides: 2. CDR1 and CDR2 (germline): MNHEY, SVGAGI. The CDR3 DNA follows: TGTGCCAGCAGTTTCGACAGGGACACTGAAGCTTTCTTT. Protein: CASSFDRDTEAFF.

This clone was observed once. The chain carries TRBV7-6 and TRBJ1-1; TRBD1 agrees at 7 bases. The CDR3 has 15 amino acids. V gave up 10 bases and J gave up 0 bases; unmatched junction bases: 11. CDR1 SGHVS and CDR2 FNYEAQ come from the germline V gene. Written as DNA, the CDR3 is TGTGCCACTTCGACAGGGCCGGGGATGAACACTGAAGCTTTCTTT. Protein product: CATSTGPGMNTEAFF.

The rearrangement links TRBV9 to TRBJ2-1; 8 bases match TRBD1. V gave up 3 bases and J gave up 10 bases; unmatched junction bases: 12. The CDR3 runs to 15 residues. In germline, CDR1 is SGDLS, CDR2 YYNGEE. The CDR3 here is CASSGLDRGSGEQFF. The CDR3, as DNA: TGTGCCAGCAGCGGACTAGACAGGGGAAGTGGCGAGCAGTTCTTC.

Only a few counts were recorded for this clone. The gene calls are TRBV2 and TRBJ1-4, with TRBD1 as a possible D gene (6 bases). CDR3 length equals 13 residues. Trimming left V 6 bases short and J 7 bases short, with 12 bases between. Germline V lookup: CDR1 SNHLY, CDR2 FYNNEI. The DNA for the CDR3 is TGTGCCAGCAGAGCAGAAGGGGGTGAAAAACTGTTTTTT. This encodes CASRAEGGEKLFF. The full variable domain, rest sourced from reference TRBV2 and TRBJ1-4, is EPEVTQTPSHQVTQMGQEVILRCVPISNHLYFYWYRQILGQKVEFLVSFYNNEISEKSEIFDDQFSVERPDGSNFTLKIRSTKLEDSAMYFCASRAEGGEKLFFGSGTQLSVL.

The chain uses TRBV7-7 and TRBJ2-2; tentative D call: TRBD1 (5 bases). The CDR3 contains 15 residues. Deletions cut 2 bases from V and 5 bases from J, with 12 bases between. The germline gives CDR1 SSHAT, CDR2 FNYEAQ (reference sequence). In nucleotides, the CDR3 is TGTGCCAGCAGCTTATCGCCAGGGTTAACCGGGGAGCTGTTTTTT. It encodes CASSLSPGLTGELFF.

The rearrangement uses TRBV5-4 and TRBJ2-4, with 13 bases that match TRBD2. V gave up 4 bases and J gave up 0 bases; unmatched junction bases: 4. Germline V gene data show CDR1 as SGHNT and CDR2 as YYREEE (reference sequence). The CDR3 loop spans 17 amino acids. Here the CDR3 DNA reads TGTGCCAGCAGCAGCGGGACTAGCGGGGTAGCCAAAAACATTCAGTACTTC. Encoded protein: CASSSGTSGVAKNIQYF.

This clone was seen once. The chain joins TRBV5-5 to TRBJ1-1; D remains unclear. The V end lost 0 bases, the J end lost 3 bases, and 9 bases lay between the germline ends. Germline V gene sequence: CDR1 SGHKS, CDR2 YYEKEE (reference sequence). The CDR3 covers 14 residues. The CDR3 spells CASSLEWLDTEAFF. In DNA form, the CDR3 reads TGTGCCAGCAGCTTGGAATGGCTGGACACTGAAGCTTTCTTT.

The V and J genes are TRBV7-2 and TRBJ1-5; TRBD1 agrees at 7 bases. The J segment lost 0 bases and the V segment lost 1 base, leaving 6 bases of the junction unmatched. The CDR3 has 17 residues. In germline, CDR1 is SGHTA, CDR2 FQGNSA. The CDR3 reads CASSLEGAAYSNQPQHF. For the CDR3, the DNA is TGTGCCAGCAGCTTAGAGGGGGCCGCTTATAGCAATCAGCCCCAGCATTTT.

This clone was observed many times. The chain uses TRBV4-3 and TRBJ2-7, with 8 positions matching TRBD1. The germline V gene has CDR1 LGHNA and CDR2 YSLEER. The CDR3 extends over 17 amino acids. V gave up 0 bases and J gave up 3 bases; unmatched junction bases: 10. This chain's CDR3 is CASSQDLAGGGIYEQYF. The CDR3 DNA is TGCGCCAGCAGCCAAGATTTAGCAGGGGGCGGAATCTACGAGCAGTACTTC.

The chain has TRBV12-5 and TRBJ1-1, with 7 bases identical to TRBD1. The J segment lost 4 bases and the V segment lost 6 bases, leaving 14 bases of the junction unmatched. Germline V gene sequence: CDR1 LGHNT, CDR2 FRNRAP. There are 16 residues in the CDR3. CDR3 bases: TGTGCTAGTGGAAATGACAGGGATGTGTGGTTCACTGAAGCTTTCTTT. Translated, it gives CASGNDRDVWFTEAFF. Variable domain in full (rest from reference TRBV12-5 and TRBJ1-1): DARVTQTPRHKVTEMGQEVTMRCQPILGHNTVFWYRQTMMQGLELLAYFRNRAPLDDSGMPKDRFSAEMPDATLATLKIQPSEPRDSAVYFCASGNDRDVWFTEAFFGQGTRLTVV.

CDR3 bases: TGTGCCAGCAGCTTTAGAAACAGGCCCTATAATTCACCCCTCCACTTT. This sequence encodes CASSFRNRPYNSPLHF. The rearrangement links TRBV7-7 to TRBJ1-6; the D gene is possibly TRBD1 (5 bases). The CDR3 is made up of 16 amino acids. V was trimmed by 3 bases and J by 2 bases, leaving 11 bases between them. CDR1 is SSHAT and CDR2 is FNYEAQ in the germline V gene (reference sequence).

The chain combines TRBV7-7 with TRBJ1-4; no clear D. Germline V lookup: CDR1 SSHAT, CDR2 FNYEAQ (reference sequence). There are 15 residues in the CDR3. The V and J ends lost 5 bases and 8 bases respectively, with 18 bases between them. CDR3 coding DNA: TGTGCCAGCAGCCAGTTCGCCGGAGCGGCGGAAAAACTGTTTTTT. Amino acids: CASSQFAGAAEKLFF.

This clone showed up just once. The chain uses TRBV6-5 and TRBJ2-7, with D possibly being TRBD2 (5 bases). Trimming removed 4 bases from V and 3 bases from J, with 13 bases in between. Germline V gives CDR1 MNHEY, CDR2 SVGAGI. The CDR3 spans 14 residues. CDR3 bases: TGTGCCAGCAGTTCCGGACTCTTTTACTACGAGCAGTACTTC. It codes for CASSSGLFYYEQYF.

There are a few counts of this clone. This chain uses TRBV7-8 with TRBJ1-5, with a weak D call TRBD1 (6 bases). The CDR3 spans 18 residues. Trimming removed 1 base at V and 0 bases at J, with 16 bases between. Germline V CDR1 and CDR2: SGHVS, FQNEAQ. This CDR3 reads CASSLGHSTGYSNQPQHF. For the CDR3, the DNA is TGTGCCAGCAGCTTAGGTCACTCAACAGGGTATAGCAATCAGCCCCAGCATTTT.